The 5 T cell receptor beta chains below all came from one sample that was sequenced in a study of T cells in Graves' hyperthyroidism and ophthalmopathy. Amplified TCR beta CDR3 regions derived from RNA transcripts. The HTBI primer set was used in a first-round RT-PCR of the TCR CDR3. TCRdb used MiXCR to reprocess the multiplex PCR reads, holding one entry per CDR3 protein. The profile covers 620,000 or so distinct CDR3 sequences, with approximately 14% appearing a single time and under 15% taken by the ten largest. The sample consisted of blood. The source is a woman in her forties or fifties with Graves' ophthalmopathy.

This clonotype was picked up a small number of times. The chain employs TRBV4-1 and TRBJ1-5; TRBD1 aligns across 8 bases. This CDR3 spans 16 amino acids. Trimming took 0 bases from V and 2 from J; bases not matched to a gene: 3. Germline V gene data show CDR1 as MGHRA and CDR2 as YSYEKL. The CDR3 spells CASSQEVGQGNQPQHF. The CDR3 coding sequence is TGCGCCAGCAGCCAAGAGGTGGGACAGGGCAATCAGCCCCAGCATTTT.

This clonotype was seen ten or more times. The genes are TRBV3-1 and TRBJ2-3; D gene unclear. Trimming pared 3 bases from V and 5 bases from J, leaving 12 bases between. The CDR3 has 14 residues. Looked up from germline, CDR1 is LGHDT and CDR2 is YNNKEL (reference sequence). CDR3 protein: CASSHGRLGDTQYF. CDR3 bases: TGTGCCAGCAGCCACGGGCGACTCGGAGATACGCAGTATTTT.

Comments on this clonotype: A read error may explain this, as a much larger clone is one base away. This chain links TRBV28 with TRBJ2-1; possibly TRBD1 for D (6 bases). This CDR3 contains 14 residues. Germline loops: CDR1 MDHEN, CDR2 SYDVKM. CDR3 region: CASRWQGFDNGQFF. The CDR3 nucleotides read TGTGCCAGCAGATGGCAGGGGTTTGACAATGGGCAGTTCTTC.

At least ten counts were recorded for this clonotype. The chain couples TRBV28 to TRBJ2-2; perhaps TRBD2 as D (6 bases). Trimming left V 3 bases short and J 6 bases short, with 11 bases between. The V gene's germline CDR1 is MDHEN and CDR2 SYDVKM. The CDR3 runs 14 residues. CDR3 protein: CASSFRGDSGELFF. The CDR3 DNA is TGTGCCAGCAGTTTTCGCGGGGACTCCGGGGAGCTGTTTTTT.

The chain uses TRBV20-1 and TRBJ2-1; TRBD1 matches at 12 bases. Germline CDR1 is DFQATT and CDR2 is SNEGSKA (reference sequence). The ends lost 5 bases at V and 4 bases at J; junction bases unmatched: 6. This CDR3 has 15 amino acids. Here the CDR3 reads CSAVPGQGAYNEQFF. The CDR3, as DNA: TGCAGTGCTGTCCCGGGACAGGGGGCTTACAATGAGCAGTTCTTC.